Following are 28 T cell receptor beta chains from one sample sequenced in a study of tumor-infiltrating lymphocytes in primary liver carcinoma. Total RNA amounting to about 520 ng was the source from which TCR beta cDNA was made with a constant-region primer. Three nested multiplex PCR rounds of slightly modified ARM-PCR generated TCR beta libraries. Rounds one and two of PCR, each of around 9 cycles, were primed with TRBV1-TRBV30 forward primers and a C-beta reverse primer. MiXCR, applied by TCRdb to the multiplex PCR reads, yields one record per CDR3 protein. The sample includes hundreds of thousands of distinct CDR3 sequences, roughly two thirds seen only once; the top ten take approximately 9%. Unsorted whole blood supplied the RNA, and germline DNA was extracted too. The sequenced sample consisted of peripheral blood. The receptors here all came from a middle-aged man with primary liver carcinoma and hepatitis B virus infection.

Notes on this clonotype: The junction differs from germline at one of its ends, possibly a read error. The chain recombines TRBV11-1 with TRBJ2-3, with 7 nucleotides matching TRBD2. Germline V lookup: CDR1 SGHAT, CDR2 FQDESV (reference sequence). The length of the CDR3 is 15 residues. The CDR3 loop is CASSLGAGPIDTHYF. CDR3 bases: TGTGCCAGCAGCTTAGGAGCGGGGCCCATAGATACGCATTATTTT. Using reference TRBV11-1 and TRBJ2-3 for the parts outside the CDR3, the full variable domain is EAEVAQSPRYKITEKSQAVAFWCDPISGHATLYWYRQILGQGPELLVQFQDESVVDDSQLPKDRFSAERLKGVDSTLKIQPAELGDSAMYLCASSLGAGPIDTHYFGPGTRLTVL.

As to this clonotype: With a much larger clone just one base away, this may be a read error. V and J are TRBV10-3 and TRBJ2-5; TRBD2 is a possible D gene (6 bases). The CDR3 sequence is 13 residues long. Germline assignment: CDR1 ENHRY and CDR2 SYGVKD. CDR3 nucleotides: TGTGCCACCGCGTCAGGGTCGGGAGAGACCCAGCACTTC. Amino acid sequence: CATASGSGETQHF.

With respect to this clonotype: A much larger clone differs by one base, so this may be a read error. Here the CDR3 reads CASSPNSGQGVYYSEQFF. The CDR3 DNA sequence: TGTGCCAGCAGTCCTAATTCGGGACAGGGAGTTTACTACAGTGAGCAGTTCTTC. The V gene is TRBV6-1, the J gene TRBJ2-1, with 9 bases that match TRBD1. Germline CDR1 is MNHNS and CDR2 is SASEGT. The CDR3 has 18 amino acids.

This clonotype occurred a few times. A much larger clonotype is one base distant, so this may be a read error. The chain uses TRBV6-5 and TRBJ2-7; D ambiguous. Germline V lookup: CDR1 MNHEY, CDR2 SVGAGI. This CDR3 comprises 11 residues. The ends were cut back, 5 bases at V and 8 bases at J, with 10 bases in the middle. The CDR3 spells CASSAAGKQYF. The DNA for the CDR3 is TGTGCCAGCAGTGCGGCCGGCAAGCAGTACTTC.

As for this clonotype: One junction end does not reproduce the germline sequence, and a read error may be involved. CDR3 sequence: CASSYFPPAQSSTGGLFF. The CDR3 DNA follows: TGTGCCAGCAGTTACTTCCCTCCGGCCCAATCGAGTACCGGGGGGCTGTTTTTT. The chain couples TRBV6-5 to TRBJ2-2, with D possibly being TRBD2 (6 bases). The CDR3 runs 18 residues. In germline, CDR1 is MNHEY, CDR2 SVGAGI.

Regarding this clonotype: The junction differs from germline at one of its ends, possibly a read error. The chain carries TRBV11-2 and TRBJ2-5, with 8 bases identical to TRBD2. CDR3 length: 16 residues. Germline values: CDR1 SGHAT, CDR2 FQNNGV. DNA of the CDR3: TGTGCCAGCCGAATCACTCCCGGGAGGGGCCTAGAGACCCTGTACTTC. Protein product: CASRITPGRGLETLYF.

V and J are TRBV9 and TRBJ1-1; TRBD1 matches at 8 bases. The germline CDR1 and CDR2 sequences are SGDLS and YYNGEE. This CDR3 is 13 amino acids long. Trimming at V came to 3 bases and at J to 5 bases, leaving 3 bases not matched to a gene. The DNA of the CDR3 is TGTGCCAGCAGCGAGACAGGGGAGACTGAAGCTTTCTTT. Protein product: CASSETGETEAFF.

In the case of this clonotype: Given a much more abundant clone one base away, this may be a read error. The chain uses TRBV6-1 and TRBJ1-2; D is ambiguous. Germline-derived CDR1 and CDR2 are MNHNS and SASEGT. This CDR3 has 13 residues. DNA for the CDR3: TGTGCCAGCGGTGAAAACGGGATCTATGGCTACACCTTC. Translation gives CASGENGIYGYTF.

Turning to this clonotype: A read error may be the cause here, since a much bigger clone is one base away. The chain employs TRBV6-6 and TRBJ2-2, with TRBD2 identical over 9 bases. The CDR3 totals 15 residues. Germline CDR1 MNHNY, CDR2 SVGAGI (reference sequence). The CDR3 DNA reads TGTGCCAGCAAAATGGGACTAGCCCGGACCGGGGAGCAGTTTTTT. Residues: CASKMGLARTGEQFF.

This clonotype showed up many times. This chain joins TRBV28 and TRBJ2-3; no firm D call. Germline V CDR1 and CDR2: MDHEN, SYDVKM. Trimming removed 4 bases at V and 3 bases at J, with 8 bases between. The length of the CDR3 is 13 residues. DNA of the CDR3: TGTGCCAGCAGTTCCCACAAAACAGATACGCAGTATTTT. It is translated as CASSSHKTDTQYF.

This clonotype was detected only once. The V gene is TRBV29-1, the J gene TRBJ2-5, with 14 bases matching TRBD2. Germline V gene sequence: CDR1 SQVTM, CDR2 ANQGSEA. The CDR3 is 13 residues long. The CDR3 DNA is TGCAGTGGGACTAGCGGGAGACCTGAGACCCAGTACTTC. Its translation is CSGTSGRPETQYF.

As for this clonotype: One end of the junction does not line up with germline, which may come from a read error. The V gene is TRBV5-1, the J gene TRBJ2-3; D possibly uses TRBD1 or TRBD2 (5 bases each). CDR3 size: 15 residues. Germline V gene lookup returns CDR1 SGHRS and CDR2 YFSETQ. The CDR3 DNA reads TGCGCCAGCAGTTCCGGGACCCTGGTCACAGATACGCGGTATTTT. It encodes CASSSGTLVTDTRYF.

The chain uses TRBV5-1 and TRBJ1-5; D gene uncertain. The V end lost 0 bases, the J end lost 6 bases, and 4 bases lay between the germline ends. This CDR3 contains 12 residues. Germline V lookup: CDR1 SGHRS, CDR2 YFSETQ. The DNA of the CDR3 is TGCGCCAGCAGCTTGGATGGTCAGCCCCAGCATTTT. Translation: CASSLDGQPQHF.

Comment on this clonotype: At one end the junction does not follow the germline gene, possibly because of a read error. V usage is TRBV4-3 and J usage is TRBJ1-6; 7 bases are shared with TRBD1. This CDR3 is built from 14 residues. The germline V gene has CDR1 LGHNA and CDR2 YSLEER. The CDR3 DNA reads TGCGCCAGCGGCCAAGGGACAGTTAATTCACCCCTTCACTTT. Protein product: CASGQGTVNSPLHF.

As concerns this clonotype: The CDR3 ends on some other residue instead of the conserved phenylalanine or tryptophan, so this is likely a read error. This chain joins TRBV11-1 and TRBJ2-7; the match to TRBD1 covers 10 bases. Germline V gives CDR1 SGHAT, CDR2 FQDESV (reference sequence). The length of the CDR3 is 14 residues. CDR3 bases: TGTGTCAGCAGCTTTGGGACAGGGGTCTGGGAGCAGTACTTA. Encoded protein: CVSSFGTGVWEQYL.

This clonotype has only one observation. An end of the junction differs from the germline gene, which may be a read error. The rearrangement links TRBV4-2 to TRBJ2-3, with TRBD2 matching 13 bases. The CDR3 runs to 18 residues. Per the germline V gene, CDR1 is LGHNA and CDR2 is YNFKEQ. CDR3 coding DNA: TGTGCCAGCGGCCAAGAAGGGAGGACTAGCGGGAGAGGAGGTACGCAGTATTTT. Protein product: CASGQEGRTSGRGGTQYF.

This clonotype was found once. The junction departs from germline at one end; a sequencing error may be responsible. The chain recombines TRBV11-1 with TRBJ2-1, with 13 bases matching TRBD2. This CDR3 contains 16 residues. Germline-derived CDR1 and CDR2 are SGHAT and FQDESV (reference sequence). CDR3 nucleotide sequence: TGTGGCAGCAGCCAAAGGACTAGCGGGAGTTGGAGTGAGCAGTTCTTC. Protein sequence: CGSSQRTSGSWSEQFF.

A note on this clonotype: This may be a read error: a much more frequent sequence differs by one nucleotide. This sequence joins TRBV6-6 and TRBJ2-1, with 8 bases identical to TRBD2. Germline loops: CDR1 MNHNY, CDR2 SVGAGI (reference sequence). CDR3 length equals 16 residues. CDR3 DNA: TGTTCCAGCAGTTACCAGGGCGGGGGGCCCGGCAATGAGCAGTTCTTC. Protein: CSSSYQGGGPGNEQFF.

This clonotype was counted between two and nine times. At one of its ends the junction is not consistent with the germline gene, which may arise from a read error. The chain is built from TRBV4-3 and TRBJ2-7; 10 bases match TRBD2. Germline CDR1 reads LGHNA; CDR2 reads YSLEER. This CDR3 has 16 amino acids. CDR3 region: CTSSQDRASGRWQQYF. CDR3 coding DNA: TGCACCAGCAGCCAGGATCGGGCTAGCGGGAGATGGCAGCAGTACTTC.

There are many counts of this clonotype. This rearrangement joins TRBV11-1 to TRBJ2-2, with D tentatively TRBD1 (5 bases). V shed 5 bases and J shed 0 bases, with 10 bases lying between them. The CDR3 is 15 residues long. The germline CDR1 and CDR2 sequences are SGHAT and FQDESV (reference sequence). CDR3 sequence (DNA): TGTGCCAGCAGCAAACAGGACACGAACACCGGGGAGCTGTTTTTT. Translation: CASSKQDTNTGELFF.

A remark on this clonotype: At one of its ends the junction is not consistent with the germline gene, which may arise from a read error. The chain uses TRBV6-1 and TRBJ1-1, with TRBD1 as a possible D gene (6 bases). Germline V gene lookup returns CDR1 MNHNS and CDR2 SASEGT. This CDR3 region has 14 residues. The CDR3 nucleotides read TGTGCCAGCACTGAAAGATGGGGGCCCACTGAAGCTTTCTTT. It encodes CASTERWGPTEAFF.

This clonotype appeared many times. V is TRBV4-1 and J is TRBJ2-7; D unclear. V was shortened by 0 bases and J by 2 bases, with 5 bases between the two germline ends. CDR3 length: 13 amino acids. CDR1 is MGHRA and CDR2 is YSYEKL in the germline V gene. Written as DNA, the CDR3 is TGCGCCAGCAGCCAAGATAAAGCCTACGAGCAGTACTTC. Translation: CASSQDKAYEQYF.

Points on this clonotype: A much more abundant neighbour one base away suggests this may be a read error. This sequence joins TRBV6-5 and TRBJ2-6; perhaps TRBD1 as D (5 bases). Germline CDR1 and CDR2: MNHEY and SVGAGI. The CDR3 consists of 13 residues. The CDR3 DNA reads TGTGCCAGCATCCTCTCTGGGGCCAAGGTCCTGACTTTC. This sequence encodes CASILSGAKVLTF.

This clonotype came up a few times. The chain carries TRBV12-3 or TRBV12-4 and TRBJ1-6; D perhaps matches TRBD1 (5 bases). The CDR3 is made up of 11 amino acids. V gave up 5 bases and J gave up 13 bases, with 9 bases separating them. The DNA of the CDR3 is TGTGCCAGCAGTATCGGGGGGCCCCTCCACTTT. It encodes CASSIGGPLHF.

This clonotype came up many times. The CDR3 sequence is CASSSRTELTGELFF. The CDR3 DNA is TGTGCCAGCAGCTCACGGACCGAACTCACCGGGGAGCTGTTTTTT. The V call is TRBV5-4, the J call TRBJ2-2, with D uncertain. The V gene's germline CDR1 is SGHNT and CDR2 YYREEE (reference sequence). The ends were cut back, 3 bases at V and 4 bases at J, with 13 bases in the middle. The CDR3 length is 15 residues.

Turning to this clonotype: A read error may produce the germline difference seen at one junction end. The chain has TRBV4-2 and TRBJ2-2, with TRBD2 matching 8 bases. Germline V CDR1 and CDR2: LGHNA, YNFKEQ. The CDR3 sequence is 15 residues long. The CDR3, as DNA: TGTGCCAGCAACCAATTAGCGGGACGCACCGGGGAGCTGTTTTTT. Translating gives CASNQLAGRTGELFF.

Regarding this clonotype: A read error is possible here, since a much larger clone lies one base away. The V gene is TRBV6-6, the J gene TRBJ2-7; TRBD1 agrees at 8 bases. Germline V gene sequence: CDR1 MNHNY, CDR2 SVGAGI (reference sequence). This CDR3 has 19 residues. This chain's CDR3 is CASSYSRTGSETISYEHYF. CDR3 DNA sequence: TGTGCCAGCAGTTACTCGAGGACAGGGTCAGAGACCATCTCCTACGAGCACTACTTC.

A remark on this clonotype: Just one base apart from a much larger clone, this may be a read error. This chain uses TRBV6-1 with TRBJ2-1; D is possibly TRBD2 (6 bases). The germline V gene encodes CDR1 MNHNS and CDR2 SASEGT. The CDR3 has 14 amino acids. The CDR3 is CASSGSGYYTEQFF. The CDR3 nucleotides are TGTGCCAGCAGCGGTAGCGGATACTACACTGAGCAGTTCTTC.